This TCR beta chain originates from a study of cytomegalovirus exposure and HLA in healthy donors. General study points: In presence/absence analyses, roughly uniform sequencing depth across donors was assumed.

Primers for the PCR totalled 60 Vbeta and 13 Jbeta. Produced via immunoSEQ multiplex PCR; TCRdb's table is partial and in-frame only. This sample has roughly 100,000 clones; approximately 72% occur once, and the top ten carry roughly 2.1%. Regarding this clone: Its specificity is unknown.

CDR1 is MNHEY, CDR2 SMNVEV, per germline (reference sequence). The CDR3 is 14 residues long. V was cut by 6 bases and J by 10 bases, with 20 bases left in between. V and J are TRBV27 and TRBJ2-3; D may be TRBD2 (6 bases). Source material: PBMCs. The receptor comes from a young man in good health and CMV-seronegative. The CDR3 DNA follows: TGTGCCAGCAGATACGGGACTGGTTTTATGGCGCAGTATTTT. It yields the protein CASRYGTGFMAQYF.